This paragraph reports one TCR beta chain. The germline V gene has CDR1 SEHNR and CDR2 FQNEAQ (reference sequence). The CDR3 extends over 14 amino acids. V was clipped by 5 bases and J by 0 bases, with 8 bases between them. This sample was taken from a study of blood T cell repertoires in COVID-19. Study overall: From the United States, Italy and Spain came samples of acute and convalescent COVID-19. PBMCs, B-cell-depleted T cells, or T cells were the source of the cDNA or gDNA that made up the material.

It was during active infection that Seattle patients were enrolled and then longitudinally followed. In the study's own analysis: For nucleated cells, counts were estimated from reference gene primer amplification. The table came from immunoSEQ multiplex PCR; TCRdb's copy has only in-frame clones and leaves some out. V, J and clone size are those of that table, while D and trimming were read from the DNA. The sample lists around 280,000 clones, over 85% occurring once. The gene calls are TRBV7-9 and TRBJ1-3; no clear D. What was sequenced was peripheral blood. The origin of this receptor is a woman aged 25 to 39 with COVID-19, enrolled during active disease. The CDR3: CASSPLYSGNTIYF. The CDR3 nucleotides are TGTGCCAGCAGCCCACTTTACTCTGGAAACACCATATATTTT.